The clone carrying this TCR beta chain has more than one count but fewer than ten. The antigen is undetermined. Compared with germline, one end of the junction differs, possibly owing to a read error. This entry is derived from a study of T cell repertoires in cytomegalovirus infection. On the study more broadly: Matching HLA type, along with CMV infection, was indicated by public TCR beta signatures. Study results and caveats: The response measured ex vivo was dominated by TCR beta clonotypes (HLA-C-restricted and CMV-specific). The cumulative frequency of public TCR beta families distinguished individuals who carried CMV together with the relevant HLA.

The CDR3 runs 13 residues. Germline loops: CDR1 MNHEY, CDR2 SVGAGI. TCRdb reanalysed the reads using MiXCR and keeps one entry per CDR3 protein. The data show 250,000 to 300,000 distinct CDR3 sequences, over 15% seen once. The receptor was derived from a human donor in good health (CMV status not recorded). Some clones in this sample may be carry-over from other donors' samples. The rearrangement uses TRBV6-5 and TRBJ2-7, with a tentative D call TRBD1 (6 bases). Sequenced: CD8+ T cells from PBMCs. Written as DNA, the CDR3 is TGTGCCAGCAGTTACTCCGTTCTGGGGACACTCGTCTTC. Translation: CASSYSVLGTLVF.